Listed here are 21 T cell receptor beta chains from one sample, sequenced in a study of cytomegalovirus exposure and HLA in healthy donors (TCRdb year 2017). The library was built by means of the immunoSEQ multiplex PCR assay. For the multiplex PCR, a mixture combining 60 forward primers for TCR Vbeta segments and 13 reverse primers for TCR Jbeta segments was used. TCRdb stores this immuneACCESS table with in-frame sequences only. Part of the clones is absent; in the studies checked, under half of the shortfall reflects unresolved V genes, and no reason is known for the rest. The sample data list 150,000 to 200,000 clones, and less than 85% of these were observed just once. Roughly 0.65% of the sample comes from the top ten. The specimen was PBMCs. The receptors come from a boy aged 10-17 years in good health and CMV-seronegative.

The chain couples TRBV6-1 to TRBJ1-2, with D unclear. V was shortened by 7 bases and J by 0 bases, with 12 bases between the two germline ends. Per germline, CDR1 MNHNS and CDR2 SASEGT. The CDR3 loop spans 14 amino acids. The CDR3 reads CASNINRPNYGYTF. The CDR3 DNA is TGTGCCAGCAATATAAACAGACCTAACTATGGCTACACCTTC.

V gene TRBV7-9 combines with J gene TRBJ2-2; D is unclear. The CDR3 is made up of 12 amino acids. V lost 4 bases to trimming and J lost 6 bases, with 6 bases between them. CDR1 is SEHNR, CDR2 FQNEAQ, per germline (reference sequence). The CDR3 protein is CASSSYPGELFF. CDR3 coding DNA: TGTGCCAGCAGCTCCTATCCCGGGGAGCTGTTTTTT.

This chain connects TRBV25-1 to TRBJ2-2; D gene unclear. The germline V and J ends were trimmed by 3 bases and 3 bases, with 11 bases remaining between them. CDR3 length: 15 residues. Germline values: CDR1 MGHDK, CDR2 SYGVNS. The CDR3 is CASSDQTMDTGELFF. As DNA, the CDR3 is TGTGCCAGCAGTGATCAGACAATGGACACCGGGGAGCTGTTTTTT.

The genes are TRBV7-9 and TRBJ1-1; 9 bases line up with TRBD1. The germline gives CDR1 SEHNR, CDR2 FQNEAQ (reference sequence). CDR3 length: 17 amino acids. V was pared by 1 base and J by 7 bases, with 13 bases of the junction left unmatched. The CDR3: CASSLESPRTGDREAFF. The CDR3 DNA is TGTGCCAGCAGCTTAGAGTCCCCCCGGACAGGGGATCGTGAAGCTTTCTTT.

V usage is TRBV5-1 and J usage is TRBJ1-2; D is unresolved. There are 15 residues in the CDR3. Trimming removed 1 base at V and 2 bases at J, with 12 bases between. The germline V gene has CDR1 SGHRS and CDR2 YFSETQ. In DNA form, the CDR3 reads TGCGCCAGCAGCTTGTTCCGGGGAGAAAACTATGGCTACACCTTC. Translated, it gives CASSLFRGENYGYTF.

The rearrangement joins TRBV11-3 to TRBJ2-7; 7 bases are shared with TRBD1. The V segment lost 6 bases and the J segment 1 base; nucleotides outside the gene matches: 9. The CDR3 totals 15 residues. Looked up from germline, CDR1 is SGHNT and CDR2 is YENEEA. The CDR3 sequence is CASRPRDSQSYEQYF. CDR3 bases: TGTGCCAGCAGACCGAGGGACAGCCAGTCCTACGAGCAGTACTTC.

To note about this clone: The junction departs from the called germline gene at one end, perhaps through a read error. This sequence joins TRBV12-5 and TRBJ1-2; D unclear. Germline CDR1 and CDR2: LGHNT and FRNRAP. The CDR3 covers 14 residues. CDR3 sequence: CASGLSRTNYDYTF. The CDR3 DNA reads TGTGCTAGTGGTTTGAGCAGGACTAACTATGACTACACCTTC.

This clone has only a few counts. The V and J genes are TRBV6-1 and TRBJ1-5; 10 nucleotides line up with TRBD1. Germline V gene lookup returns CDR1 MNHNS and CDR2 SASEGT. The ends lost 4 bases at V and 6 bases at J; junction bases unmatched: 9. This CDR3 region has 16 residues. The CDR3 DNA sequence: TGTGCCAGCAGTGTTAGACAGGGGGCGCCCGGTCAGCCCCAGCATTTT. It is translated as CASSVRQGAPGQPQHF.

This chain links TRBV25-1 with TRBJ1-1; D is possibly TRBD1 (5 bases). In germline, CDR1 is MGHDK, CDR2 SYGVNS. Trimming removed 1 base from V and 4 bases from J, with 13 bases in between. The CDR3 loop spans 15 amino acids. For the CDR3, the DNA is TGTGCCAGCAGTGAATTGGATCCGGGGGGCACTGAAGCTTTCTTT. This codes for CASSELDPGGTEAFF. The full variable domain, completed using reference TRBV25-1 and TRBJ1-1, is EADIYQTPRYLVIGTGKKITLECSQTMGHDKMYWYQQDPGMELHLIHYSYGVNSTEKGDLSSESTVSRIRTEHFPLTLESARPSHTSQYLCASSELDPGGTEAFFGQGTRLTVV.

The chain couples TRBV7-2 to TRBJ1-3; 11 bases line up with TRBD1. The germline gives CDR1 SGHTA, CDR2 FQGNSA. V was pared by 1 base and J by 0 bases, with 5 bases of the junction left unmatched. This CDR3 contains 18 residues. In DNA form, the CDR3 reads TGTGCCAGCAGCTTAGTGTATGGGACAGGGGGCTCTGGAAACACCATATATTTT. Its translation is CASSLVYGTGGSGNTIYF.

CDR3 in amino acids: CASSTKRGDSGNTIYF. CDR3 DNA: TGTGCCAGCAGTACCAAGCGGGGGGACTCTGGAAACACCATATATTTT. The V call is TRBV7-9, the J call TRBJ1-3; D might be TRBD1 (5 bases). V was cut by 6 bases and J by 0 bases, with 15 bases left in between. The CDR3 covers 16 residues. In germline, CDR1 is SEHNR, CDR2 FQNEAQ (reference sequence).

The gene calls are TRBV6-1 and TRBJ2-5; a possible D gene is TRBD2 (5 bases). Trimming stripped 10 bases from V and 4 bases from J, with 10 bases between. The CDR3 consists of 11 residues. Germline V lookup: CDR1 MNHNS, CDR2 SASEGT. The CDR3 reads CAILRGETQYF. CDR3 nucleotides: TGTGCCATCCTACGGGGAGAGACCCAGTACTTC.

The V and J genes are TRBV19 and TRBJ1-4; D remains unclear. Germline V gene lookup returns CDR1 LNHDA and CDR2 SQIVND (reference sequence). The CDR3 runs to 14 residues. Trimming removed 3 bases at V and 4 bases at J, with 9 bases between. The CDR3: CASSIPVLNEKLFF. In DNA form, the CDR3 reads TGTGCCAGTAGTATTCCCGTACTTAATGAAAAACTGTTTTTT.

The chain recombines TRBV19 with TRBJ2-2; TRBD2 matches at 8 bases. The CDR3 is made up of 14 amino acids. Germline assignment: CDR1 LNHDA and CDR2 SQIVND (reference sequence). Trimming at V came to 6 bases and at J to 7 bases, leaving 7 bases not matched to a gene. This CDR3 reads CASSGGALGGELFF. The CDR3 region has the DNA TGTGCCAGTAGCGGGGGGGCCCTGGGCGGGGAGCTGTTTTTT.

The chain uses TRBV7-3 and TRBJ2-5, with D perhaps TRBD2 (6 bases). Trimming pared 5 bases from V and 0 bases from J, leaving 16 bases between. This CDR3 has 16 amino acids. Germline V CDR1 and CDR2: SGHTA, FQGTGA. The DNA of the CDR3 is TGTGCCAGCAGCCTCCGTGGCGGGACCTACCAAGAGACCCAGTACTTC. Residues: CASSLRGGTYQETQYF.

The chain couples TRBV10-3 to TRBJ1-5; D possibly corresponds to TRBD1 (5 bases). V was trimmed by 11 bases and J by 2 bases, leaving 13 bases between them. The CDR3 runs 13 residues. Germline CDR1 and CDR2: ENHRY and SYGVKD. CDR3 region: CACGGSGNQPQHF. For the CDR3, the DNA is TGTGCCTGCGGGGGGTCGGGCAATCAGCCCCAGCATTTT.

A note on this clone: One end of the junction fails to match germline, which may point to a read error. J is TRBJ2-5 and V is TRBV13; 11 nucleotides match TRBD2. The germline V gene encodes CDR1 PRHDT and CDR2 FYEKMQ (reference sequence). The CDR3 loop spans 17 amino acids. The CDR3 is CASSLGGLAGVQETRYF. For the CDR3, the DNA is TGTGCCAGCAGCTTAGGAGGACTAGCGGGTGTACAAGAGACCCGGTACTTC.

This chain uses TRBV7-2 with TRBJ2-3; 12 bases align to TRBD2. The V and J ends lost 4 bases and 5 bases, in that order; junction bases with no gene match: 16. Per the germline V gene, CDR1 is SGHTA and CDR2 is FQGNSA. CDR3 length: 19 residues. This CDR3 is CASSSHGTSGFLGKDTQYF. The CDR3 DNA follows: TGTGCCAGCAGCTCACACGGGACTAGCGGGTTCCTGGGGAAAGATACGCAGTATTTT.

The rearrangement links TRBV30 to TRBJ2-2, with a weak D call TRBD2 (6 bases). The CDR3 runs 13 residues. Trimming shortened V by 5 bases and J by 10 bases, and 17 bases separated the two germline ends. Germline V gene sequence: CDR1 GTSNPN, CDR2 SVGIG (reference sequence). The CDR3 loop reads CAWGGRGWTELFF. In DNA, the CDR3 is TGTGCCTGGGGAGGGCGGGGCTGGACGGAGCTGTTTTTT.

V gene TRBV5-1 combines with J gene TRBJ1-4, with 7 nucleotides matching TRBD1. There are 14 residues in the CDR3. Germline CDR1 and CDR2: SGHRS and YFSETQ. The V and J ends lost 5 bases and 4 bases, in that order; junction bases with no gene match: 5. The CDR3 region has the DNA TGCGCCAGCAGATCCGGGACAGATAATGAAAAACTGTTTTTT. This gives the protein CASRSGTDNEKLFF.

This rearrangement joins TRBV2 to TRBJ1-2, with D perhaps TRBD1 (6 bases). Trimming stripped 6 bases from V and 8 bases from J, with 13 bases between. CDR1 SNHLY and CDR2 FYNNEI come from the germline V gene. CDR3 length: 12 residues. The CDR3 coding sequence is TGTGCCAGCAGGCAAAGGGGGTACGGCTACACCTTC. Amino acids: CASRQRGYGYTF.